One sample yielded the 26 T cell receptor beta chains listed below, sequenced in a study of PD-1 blockade in classical Hodgkin lymphoma. Each of the patients experienced relapse following autologous stem cell transplantation, and their brentuximab vedotin exposure differed. Some clones are missing from TCRdb's copy, which holds only in-frame ones; the method was immunoSEQ multiplex PCR. The sample lists about 13,000 clones; 82% were seen once. The sample consisted of peripheral blood mononuclear cells (PBMCs), taken at baseline. The source of these receptors is a human donor with classical Hodgkin lymphoma.

Here the CDR3 DNA reads TGTGCCAGCAGTTTACTTTTCGGATTTTTGGGCAATCAGCCCCAGCATTTT. Translation: CASSLLFGFLGNQPQHF. The V and J genes are TRBV28 and TRBJ1-5, with D hard to call. CDR1 is MDHEN, CDR2 SYDVKM, per germline. V gave up 2 bases and J gave up 2 bases, with 16 bases separating them. The CDR3 totals 17 residues.

The chain employs TRBV4-2 and TRBJ1-6; D unresolved. CDR3 length equals 18 residues. The V end was cut by 0 bases, the J end by 5 bases, with 17 bases between. CDR1 and CDR2 (germline): LGHNA, YNFKEQ. Here the CDR3 DNA reads TGTGCCAGCAGCCAAGATGATCCTTTGGCGGACCATAATTCACCCCTCCACTTT. This encodes CASSQDDPLADHNSPLHF.

The chain is built from TRBV30 and TRBJ1-6; D remains unclear. The CDR3 length is 13 residues. The V gene's germline CDR1 is GTSNPN and CDR2 SVGIG (reference sequence). V lost 1 base and J 8 bases, leaving 9 bases between the germline ends. CDR3 in amino acids: CAWSAGPDSPLHF. DNA for the CDR3: TGTGCCTGGAGTGCCGGGCCAGATTCACCCCTCCACTTT.

This chain uses TRBV7-8 with TRBJ2-2; 7 bases are shared with TRBD2. Germline loops: CDR1 SGHVS, CDR2 FQNEAQ. CDR3 length: 15 residues. Trimming at V came to 5 bases and at J to 4 bases, leaving 7 bases not matched to a gene. This CDR3 is CASSPSGRATGELFF. The CDR3 region has the DNA TGTGCCAGCAGCCCCAGTGGGAGGGCCACCGGGGAGCTGTTTTTT.

This clone was recorded a few times. The V and J genes are TRBV27 and TRBJ1-5; weak D call: TRBD1 (5 bases). The CDR3 contains 14 residues. The V gene's germline CDR1 is MNHEY and CDR2 SMNVEV (reference sequence). Trimming cost V 2 bases and J 6 bases, with 11 bases left between them. DNA of the CDR3: TGTGCCAGCAGTTTACGGGACTCACTTCAGCCCCAGCATTTT. This sequence encodes CASSLRDSLQPQHF.

The rearrangement links TRBV4-1 to TRBJ1-2; D may be TRBD1 (5 bases). V shed 0 bases and J shed 6 bases, with 8 bases lying between them. The germline V gene has CDR1 MGHRA and CDR2 YSYEKL. The CDR3 has 13 residues. CDR3: CASSQEWGDGYTF. The CDR3 coding sequence is TGCGCCAGCAGCCAAGAGTGGGGGGATGGCTACACCTTC.

The rearrangement uses TRBV4-2 and TRBJ2-3; D unresolved. V was pared by 0 bases and J by 3 bases, with 13 bases between. CDR1 and CDR2 (germline): LGHNA, YNFKEQ. The CDR3 length is 16 residues. The CDR3 DNA sequence: TGTGCCAGCAGCCAAGAGAGTCCCCCAAGGACAGATACGCAGTATTTT. Encoded protein: CASSQESPPRTDTQYF.

V usage is TRBV19 and J usage is TRBJ1-4; the D is unclear. The CDR3 is 11 residues long. Germline-derived CDR1 and CDR2 are LNHDA and SQIVND (reference sequence). Trimming cost V 3 bases and J 10 bases, with 6 bases left between them. This chain's CDR3 is CASSIKVKLFF. The CDR3 coding sequence is TGTGCCAGTAGTATCAAGGTAAAACTGTTTTTT.

This clone has a single count. CDR3 bases: TGTGCCAGCAGCTTCCTCGTCTACGGACGGGACTCTGGAAACACCATATATTTT. As protein: CASSFLVYGRDSGNTIYF. The chain is built from TRBV7-8 and TRBJ1-3; D call uncertain. Germline assignment: CDR1 SGHVS and CDR2 FQNEAQ. Trimming pared 3 bases from V and 0 bases from J, leaving 18 bases between. The CDR3 has 18 residues.

The chain has TRBV5-4 and TRBJ2-4; 7 nucleotides align to TRBD1. The CDR3 has 15 amino acids. The V segment lost 2 bases and the J segment 3 bases; nucleotides outside the gene matches: 5. Germline V gene lookup returns CDR1 SGHNT and CDR2 YYREEE (reference sequence). As DNA, the CDR3 is TGTGCCAGCAGCTTAGGTGGACAGGTCAAAAACATTCAGTACTTC. It is translated as CASSLGGQVKNIQYF.

The genes are TRBV6-1 and TRBJ1-6; a weak D match, TRBD1 (6 bases). The CDR3 spans 14 residues. The V and J ends lost 6 bases and 9 bases respectively, with 15 bases between them. Per germline, CDR1 MNHNS and CDR2 SASEGT. CDR3 bases: TGTGCCAGCAGAAGGGGGGGGGAGACTTCACCCCTCCACTTT. It yields the protein CASRRGGETSPLHF.

This clone was observed once. The genes are TRBV10-3 and TRBJ2-7; a weak D match, TRBD1 (6 bases). V dropped 4 bases and J dropped 1 base, with 20 bases sitting between them. The germline gives CDR1 ENHRY, CDR2 SYGVKD. The CDR3 covers 17 residues. The CDR3 coding sequence is TGTGCCATCAGTGGGAAGGGATTAGACCAGGGGTCCTACGAGCAGTACTTC. It codes for CAISGKGLDQGSYEQYF.

This clone was seen a single time. The gene calls are TRBV5-1 and TRBJ2-3; unclear D gene. V was cut by 0 bases and J by 0 bases, with 8 bases left in between. CDR3 length: 15 residues. Germline V CDR1 and CDR2: SGHRS, YFSETQ. The DNA for the CDR3 is TGCGCCAGCAGCTTGGGAAGCATTAGCACAGATACGCAGTATTTT. Translation gives CASSLGSISTDTQYF.

The J gene is TRBJ1-4, the V gene TRBV28; D ambiguous. Per germline, CDR1 MDHEN and CDR2 SYDVKM. Trimming took off 6 bases at V and 4 bases at J, with 21 bases between the two ends. This CDR3 is 17 amino acids long. CDR3 protein: CASRPWTNRRGNEKLFF. CDR3 DNA sequence: TGTGCCAGCAGGCCCTGGACGAACCGGCGGGGTAATGAAAAACTGTTTTTT.

The rearrangement uses TRBV11-2 and TRBJ2-5; D ambiguous. In germline, CDR1 is SGHAT, CDR2 FQNNGV. This CDR3 comprises 12 residues. V was pared by 8 bases and J by 2 bases, with 9 bases between. The CDR3 spells CASRDLQETQYF. As DNA, the CDR3 is TGTGCCAGCCGTGACCTGCAAGAGACCCAGTACTTC.

The CDR3 protein is CASSSDGKLNTEAFF. In DNA form, the CDR3 reads TGTGCCAGCAGCAGCGATGGAAAACTTAACACTGAAGCTTTCTTT. The chain has TRBV13 and TRBJ1-1; D not certain. Per the germline V gene, CDR1 is PRHDT and CDR2 is FYEKMQ (reference sequence). Trimming shortened V by 5 bases and J by 2 bases, and 15 bases separated the two germline ends. The CDR3 spans 15 residues.

The chain carries TRBV5-1 and TRBJ1-1; 7 bases map to TRBD1. J was trimmed by 3 bases and V by 3 bases; bases with no gene match: 5. The CDR3 length is 14 residues. CDR1 SGHRS and CDR2 YFSETQ come from the germline V gene. CDR3 DNA: TGCGCCAGCAGCTCGACAGGGTTAGACACTGAAGCTTTCTTT. Translated, it gives CASSSTGLDTEAFF.

The V call is TRBV7-8, the J call TRBJ2-7, with D perhaps assigned TRBD1 or TRBD2 (6 bases each). Between the trimmed V and J ends, which lost 0 bases and 4 bases, there was a span of 10 bases. Germline CDR1 SGHVS, CDR2 FQNEAQ. The CDR3 spans 14 residues. The CDR3 here is CASSLAGGGYEQYF. In nucleotides, the CDR3 is TGTGCCAGCAGCTTAGCCGGGGGCGGTTACGAGCAGTACTTC.

The gene calls are TRBV4-1 and TRBJ1-1, with D perhaps matching TRBD1 (5 bases). The CDR3 covers 15 residues. Germline V gene sequence: CDR1 MGHRA, CDR2 YSYEKL. Trimming removed 4 bases at V and 3 bases at J, with 15 bases between. CDR3 sequence: CASSLWAGGDTEAFF. CDR3 DNA sequence: TGCGCCAGCAGCCTTTGGGCAGGAGGGGACACTGAAGCTTTCTTT.

The chain uses TRBV5-1 and TRBJ2-5; the match to TRBD2 covers 14 bases. V lost 4 bases, J lost 3 bases, and 8 bases stayed unmatched. Germline assignment: CDR1 SGHRS and CDR2 YFSETQ. The CDR3 runs 17 residues. The CDR3 region has the DNA TGCGCCAGCAGCGCCGGGACTAGCGGGAGTACTGAAGAGACCCAGTACTTC. It specifies CASSAGTSGSTEETQYF.

The chain links TRBV6-1 to TRBJ2-5, with D hard to call. V was trimmed by 1 base and J by 3 bases, leaving 12 bases between them. CDR1 is MNHNS and CDR2 is SASEGT in the germline V gene. This CDR3 region has 15 residues. CDR3 in DNA: TGTGCCAGCAGTGAAGGGCCTTTAAGAGAAGAGACCCAGTACTTC. It yields the protein CASSEGPLREETQYF.

V usage is TRBV10-3 and J usage is TRBJ1-4; no clear D gene. Trimming stripped 3 bases from V and 0 bases from J, with 11 bases between. This CDR3 spans 16 amino acids. The germline CDR1 and CDR2 sequences are ENHRY and SYGVKD. The CDR3, as DNA: TGTGCCATCAGTGAACGAAGGTTTGCAACTAATGAAAAACTGTTTTTT. It encodes CAISERRFATNEKLFF.

The CDR3 region is CASSLIGGGSQETQYF. In nucleotides, the CDR3 is TGCGCCAGCAGCTTGATAGGGGGGGGCTCTCAAGAGACCCAGTACTTC. This chain links TRBV5-1 with TRBJ2-5; TRBD2 might be the D (7 bases). The V and J ends lost 1 base and 2 bases respectively, with 15 bases between them. The CDR3 is 16 amino acids. Looked up from germline, CDR1 is SGHRS and CDR2 is YFSETQ.

This chain links TRBV2 with TRBJ2-3, with a possible D match to TRBD2 (6 bases). This CDR3 spans 13 amino acids. Germline CDR1 SNHLY, CDR2 FYNNEI. V was clipped by 6 bases and J by 2 bases, with 9 bases between them. The CDR3 is CASRGTATDTQYF. CDR3 DNA: TGTGCCAGCAGGGGGACTGCCACAGATACGCAGTATTTT.

The genes are TRBV30 and TRBJ1-6, with D unclear. The CDR3 has 15 residues. Germline V lookup: CDR1 GTSNPN, CDR2 SVGIG (reference sequence). Trimming removed 4 bases at V and 0 bases at J, with 10 bases between. CDR3 bases: TGTGCCTGGACCCAACAGAGCTCCTATAATTCACCCCTCCACTTT. Its protein is CAWTQQSSYNSPLHF.

The V and J genes are TRBV11-2 and TRBJ2-1; the D gene could be TRBD1 or TRBD2 (5 bases each). V gave up 1 base and J gave up 1 base, with 17 bases separating them. Germline lookup yields CDR1 SGHAT and CDR2 FQNNGV. This CDR3 spans 18 amino acids. In DNA, the CDR3 is TGTGCCAGCAGCTTAGTAGGGGTGTTGGGGGAGTCCTACAATGAGCAGTTCTTC. Translating it yields CASSLVGVLGESYNEQFF.